A single sample is the source of the 9 T cell receptor beta chains below, sequenced in a study of cytomegalovirus exposure and HLA in healthy donors. PCR amplification relied on 60 Vbeta primers (plus 13 Jbeta primers). Clones were read by immunoSEQ multiplex PCR, and TCRdb kept only the in-frame ones, dropping some. The data contain approximately 170,000 clones, just over 75% of them singletons. Sequenced input: PBMCs. Source of these receptors: a man aged 35-49 years in good health and CMV-seronegative.

The rearrangement joins TRBV2 to TRBJ2-3; possibly TRBD2 for D (6 bases). Trimming took 6 bases from V and 6 from J, leaving 13 bases between them. CDR3 length: 13 amino acids. In germline, CDR1 is SNHLY, CDR2 FYNNEI. Written as DNA, the CDR3 is TGTGCCAGCAGAGTGGACGCGGGGGATACGCAGTATTTT. Its translation is CASRVDAGDTQYF.

The chain joins TRBV14 to TRBJ2-3; D is unresolved. Trimming cost V 0 bases and J 6 bases, with 10 bases left between them. CDR1 and CDR2 from the germline V gene are SGHDN and FVKESK. The CDR3 has 14 amino acids. The CDR3 bases are TGTGCCAGCAGCCAAGATCTACCTCCGGATACGCAGTATTTT. It translates to CASSQDLPPDTQYF. Full variable domain (outside the CDR3, taken from reference TRBV14 and TRBJ2-3): EAGVTQFPSHSVIEKGQTVTLRCDPISGHDNLYWYRRVMGKEIKFLLHFVKESKQDESGMPNNRFLAERTGGTYSTLKVQPAELEDSGVYFCASSQDLPPDTQYFGPGTRLTVL.

The gene calls are TRBV28 and TRBJ2-3; 7 bases map to TRBD1. Germline trimming cut 4 bases from V and 4 bases from J; bases unmatched to any gene: 11. This CDR3 region has 16 residues. Per the germline V gene, CDR1 is MDHEN and CDR2 is SYDVKM. The CDR3 DNA is TGTGCCAGCAGTTCCTCTCGACAGGGATTCGCAGATACGCAGTATTTT. Its translation is CASSSSRQGFADTQYF.

This chain connects TRBV28 to TRBJ2-1, with D possibly TRBD1 on 5 matching bases. V was shortened by 8 bases and J by 6 bases, with 17 bases between the two germline ends. Germline lookup yields CDR1 MDHEN and CDR2 SYDVKM. The CDR3 consists of 14 residues. The CDR3 protein is CASCRPQGANEQFF. DNA of the CDR3: TGTGCCAGCTGCCGGCCGCAGGGCGCCAATGAGCAGTTCTTC.

The chain combines TRBV6-1 with TRBJ2-7; 9 positions match TRBD1. V was pared by 5 bases and J by 1 base, with 6 bases of the junction left unmatched. Looked up from germline, CDR1 is MNHNS and CDR2 is SASEGT. This CDR3 contains 15 residues. CDR3 in amino acids: CASSPSTGGSYEQYF. Here the CDR3 DNA reads TGTGCCAGCAGTCCTTCGACAGGGGGATCCTACGAGCAGTACTTC.

The chain has TRBV4-1 and TRBJ1-5; 11 nucleotides match TRBD1. The CDR3 length is 16 residues. CDR1 is MGHRA and CDR2 is YSYEKL in the germline V gene. V was clipped by 1 base and J by 4 bases; unmatched bases: 3. CDR3 amino acids: CASSQGTGGGNQPQHF. The CDR3 DNA is TGCGCCAGCAGCCAAGGGACAGGGGGCGGAAATCAGCCCCAGCATTTT.

As for this clone: At one of its ends the junction is not consistent with the germline gene, which may arise from a read error. The rearrangement joins TRBV7-9 to TRBJ2-7; TRBD2 is a possible D gene (6 bases). This CDR3 has 13 amino acids. Germline V gene lookup returns CDR1 SEHNR and CDR2 FQNEAQ (reference sequence). Here the CDR3 reads CSSSSASAVEQYF. As DNA, the CDR3 is TGTTCCAGCAGCTCGGCTAGCGCAGTCGAGCAGTACTTC. The entire variable domain, with the rest obtained from reference TRBV7-9 and TRBJ2-7, is as follows: DTGVSQNPRHKITKRGQNVTFRCDPISEHNRLYWYRQTLGQGPEFLTYFQNEAQLEKSRLLSDRFSAERPKGSFSTLEIQRTEQGDSAMYLCSSSSASAVEQYFGPGTRLTVT.

V is TRBV27 and J is TRBJ2-5; 8 bases match TRBD1. CDR1 is MNHEY, CDR2 SMNVEV, per germline (reference sequence). There are 15 residues in the CDR3. J was trimmed by 2 bases and V by 6 bases; bases with no gene match: 8. The CDR3 loop is CASSHLRDRQETQYF. The CDR3 nucleotides read TGTGCCAGCAGCCACCTCCGGGACAGGCAAGAGACCCAGTACTTC.

CDR3: CASSQSREEYNEQFF. The CDR3 nucleotides are TGCGCCAGCAGCCAATCGCGGGAGGAGTACAATGAGCAGTTCTTC. The chain employs TRBV4-1 and TRBJ2-1; 8 nucleotides match TRBD2. Germline CDR1 is MGHRA and CDR2 is YSYEKL. CDR3 length: 15 amino acids. V lost 2 bases, J lost 4 bases, and 4 bases stayed unmatched.